The entry below describes one T cell receptor (beta chain). What it binds is not known. Method: immunoSEQ multiplex PCR; TCRdb's copy keeps in-frame clones and lacks some. The repertoire holds more than 140,000 clones, with 78% as singletons. Every patient experienced relapse after autologous stem cell transplantation, and brentuximab vedotin exposure varied. The sample belongs to a study of PD-1 blockade in classical Hodgkin lymphoma. Study in general: Patients had nivolumab dosed at 3 mg/kg, delivered intravenously every 2 weeks. Study-wide results and limits: Individuals who commenced nivolumab within less than 1 year of ASCT were excluded. Repertoire differences lack defined causes, possibly disease activity or prior therapy.

Trimming left V 6 bases short and J 1 base short, with 17 bases between. This CDR3 region has 16 residues. CDR1 KGHSH and CDR2 LQKENI come from the germline V gene. The clonotype comes from a human donor with classical Hodgkin lymphoma. The rearrangement joins TRBV18 to TRBJ2-3; D is perhaps TRBD2 (6 bases). The sample in question was peripheral blood mononuclear cells (PBMCs), obtained before the second cycle of nivolumab. The CDR3 sequence: CASSPTSLKGTDTQYF. Here the CDR3 DNA reads TGTGCCAGCTCCCCGACTAGTCTCAAAGGCACAGATACGCAGTATTTT.